The sequence of this TCR beta chain was determined in a study of blood T cell repertoires in COVID-19. Overall study: The analysed material was cDNA or gDNA that came from T cells, B-cell-depleted T cells, or PBMCs.

The CDR3 loop spans 14 amino acids. With 5 bases clipped from V and 6 bases from J, the junction kept 6 bases outside the gene matches. CDR1 and CDR2 (germline): WSHSY, SAAADI. The assay was immunoSEQ multiplex PCR, and TCRdb's table has in-frame clones only and misses some. The sample yields 220,000 or so clones, approximately 85% seen once. Everyone who took part was roughly 18 to 89 years old, and they came from over 20 US areas. The specimen was PBMCs or T cells enriched from blood (not recorded which). The clonotype was recovered from a woman in her fifties or sixties who had recovered from COVID-19. This chain connects TRBV10-2 to TRBJ2-7, with 11 bases that match TRBD2. The CDR3 DNA sequence: TGCGCCAGCAGTTATAGCGGGAGGGCCAGCGAGCAGTACTTC. Its translation: CASSYSGRASEQYF.